The entry below describes one T cell receptor beta chain. Its target is unknown. V lost 8 bases and J lost 5; bases outside the gene matches: 4. In germline, CDR1 is SNHLY, CDR2 FYNNEI. CDR3 length equals 13 residues. This specimen belongs to a study of T cell repertoires in cytomegalovirus infection. Study as a whole: Recently identified HLA-C-restricted CMV epitopes were used, and well-studied HLA-B-restricted CMV epitopes were used as well. Indications came from public TCR beta signatures; they pointed to CMV infection and to a matching HLA type.

Via MiXCR, TCRdb re-called the reads, giving one row per CDR3 protein. The sample lists approximately 73,000 distinct CDR3 sequences; roughly 37% were seen once. The V gene is TRBV2, the J gene TRBJ2-1; 9 bases line up with TRBD1. The receptor's source is a human donor in good health (CMV status not recorded). Some clones in this sample may be carry-over from other donors' samples. The sample in question was CD8+ T cells from cultured PBMCs, obtained from culture after CMV antigen stimulation. DNA of the CDR3: TGTGCCAGCTCCGGGACAGGGAACAATGAGCAGTTCTTC. Translated, it gives CASSGTGNNEQFF.